This is a list of T cell receptor beta chains from one sample in a study of post-analysis software for immune sequencing data. In TCRdb, the PCR reads were re-called with MiXCR into one record per CDR3 protein. This sample yields about 820,000 distinct CDR3 sequences, of which roughly 50% are seen a single time; 4.6% belongs to the top ten. The sequencing input was blood. These receptors were taken from a girl aged 5-17 years with multiple sclerosis. CDR3s include the opening cysteine and the closing phenylalanine or tryptophan. D genes are given only for firm matches. Size is omitted from some rows. Given values are once, few, many or a class for expanded clones.

>TRBD2|TRBJ2-5|TRBV20-1|NA
TGCAGTGCTAGAGATGCGCGGGGGGAAGTAGTAGAGACCCAGTACTTC
CSARDARGEVVETQYF
>NA|TRBJ2-3|TRBV20-1|NA
TGCAGTGCTAGCTTTGTCATGGGACTCCCCGCCCTCACAGATACGCAGTATTTT
CSASFVMGLPALTDTQYF
>NA|TRBJ2-7|TRBV15|NA
TGTGCCACCAGCAGAGAAGCAGGGGACTCCTACGAGCAGTACTTC
CATSREAGDSYEQYF
>NA|TRBJ1-2|TRBV10-3|NA
TGTGCCATCAGGCCGGCGGTAGCTAACTATGGCTACACCTTC
CAIRPAVANYGYTF
>NA|TRBJ2-5|TRBV5-1|NA
TGCGCCAGCAGCTTGGGGGGGACATCCTTCCAAGAGACCCAGTACTTC
CASSLGGTSFQETQYF
>NA|TRBJ2-5|TRBV5-5|NA
TGTGCCAGCAACCTTTTTGTGAGCCAAGAGACCCAGTACTTC
CASNLFVSQETQYF
>TRBD1|TRBJ2-5|TRBV4-1|NA
TGCGCCAGCAGCCAAGGACAGTGGCGCGGACAGGGACAAGAGACCCAGTACTTC
CASSQGQWRGQGQETQYF
>NA|TRBJ2-1|TRBV5-1|NA
TGCGCCAGCAGCTTGGAACGGAACAATGAGCAGTTCTTC
CASSLERNNEQFF
>NA|TRBJ2-7|TRBV29-1|NA
TGCAGCGTTGCGTTCGGGGTGAGGAACGAGCAGTACTTC
CSVAFGVRNEQYF
>NA|TRBJ2-7|TRBV12-3/TRBV12-4|NA
TGTGCCAGCAGTTTAGCGCTAGGGGGGCGCGAGCAGTACTTC
CASSLALGGREQYF
>NA|TRBJ2-7|TRBV29-1|NA
TGCAGCGTCGGTTCGCCGGTTAACCGCGAGAGCGAGCAGTACTTC
CSVGSPVNRESEQYF
>NA|TRBJ2-3|TRBV5-4|NA
TGTGCCAGCAGCGTGGGAAGGTTCGCAGATACGCAGTATTTT
CASSVGRFADTQYF
>TRBD2|TRBJ2-3|TRBV29-1|once
TGCAGCGGTCGTCGAAGGCGGGGGGGCCAAGATACGCAGTATTTT
CSGRRRRGGQDTQYF
>NA|TRBJ2-3|TRBV11-2|NA
TGTGCCAGCAGCCCCTTTGGTAGGGGCGGTGATACGCAGTATTTT
CASSPFGRGGDTQYF
>NA|TRBJ2-3|TRBV29-1|NA
TGCAGCGCGGTGGGGGGAGCTAGCACAGATACGCAGTATTTT
CSAVGGASTDTQYF
>NA|TRBJ2-1|TRBV7-9|NA
TGTGCCAGCAGGTTCGGGAGAGGGAACTACAATGAGCAGTTCTTC
CASRFGRGNYNEQFF
>NA|TRBJ2-3|TRBV7-3|few
TGTGCCAGCAGCTTATCTCCGACGCCGCGACCTAGCACAGATACGCAGTATTTT
CASSLSPTPRPSTDTQYF
>NA|TRBJ2-7|TRBV7-2|NA
TGTGCCAGCAGCTTAGCTTCGACAGGAGGGTACGAGCAGTACTTC
CASSLASTGGYEQYF
>NA|TRBJ2-7|TRBV12-3/TRBV12-4|few
TGTGCCAGCACCCGGGACGGGGTCTACGAGCAGTACTTC
CASTRDGVYEQYF
>NA|TRBJ1-5|TRBV12-3/TRBV12-4|few
TGTGCCAGCAGTTTAGGTGGGGATAAGCCCCAGCATTTT
CASSLGGDKPQHF
>NA|TRBJ1-5|TRBV29-1|NA
TGCAGCGTTGAGAGGGGGACTGGACAGCCCCAGCATTTT
CSVERGTGQPQHF
>NA|TRBJ2-5|TRBV7-7|once
TGTGCCAGCAGCTTTAGTGGGGAGCAAGAGACCCAGTACTTC
CASSFSGEQETQYF
>NA|TRBJ1-2|TRBV20-1|NA
TGCAGTGCTAGACTTCGTGGGTTAGGCTACACCTTC
CSARLRGLGYTF
>TRBD2|TRBJ2-1|TRBV20-1|NA
TGCAGTGCTCTGGCGGGAGAGCGCCCCAATGAGCAGTTCTTC
CSALAGERPNEQFF
>NA|TRBJ2-7|TRBV7-6|few
TGTGCCAGCAGCCGCGGGGCCCAGGGGGCCTACGAGCAGTACTTC
CASSRGAQGAYEQYF
>TRBD2|TRBJ2-7|TRBV20-1|NA
TGCAGTGCCGTAGATTCGAGGACTAGCTCCGAGCAGTACTTC
CSAVDSRTSSEQYF
>NA|TRBJ1-2|TRBV3-1|NA
TGTGCCAGCAGCCATCGCGGCGCCCGGCAGGAGTTTCTAGCTCGGGGCTACACCTTC
CASSHRGARQEFLARGYTF
>NA|TRBJ1-2|TRBV15|once
TGTGCCACCAGCAGAGATGGGGCGATGAACTATGGCTACACCTTC
CATSRDGAMNYGYTF
>NA|TRBJ2-3|TRBV20-1|NA
TGCAGTGCTAGAGATCCAGTTCCTACAGATACGCAGTATTTT
CSARDPVPTDTQYF
>NA|TRBJ2-7|TRBV7-2|NA
TGTGCCAGCAGCAAAGGACCGGGTGGGTACGAGCAGTACTTC
CASSKGPGGYEQYF
>TRBD1|TRBJ2-3|TRBV9|NA
TGTGCCAGCACCCCCACCGGGACAGGGGGCGCAGATACGCAGTATTTT
CASTPTGTGGADTQYF
>NA|TRBJ2-3|TRBV5-1|NA
TGCGCCAACAGCGTAACGGCAGGGTTATCTAGCACAGATACGCAGTATTTT
CANSVTAGLSSTDTQYF
>NA|TRBJ2-1|TRBV6-5|few
TGTGCCAGCAGTTACTCGCAGGGCAGCAATGAGCAGTTCTTC
CASSYSQGSNEQFF
>TRBD2|TRBJ2-7|TRBV29-1|NA
TGCAGCATAAACCATCGGGGGGAAGGCTACGAGCAGTACTTC
CSINHRGEGYEQYF
>TRBD2|TRBJ2-1|TRBV7-9|few
TGTGCCAGCAGCTTAGCGAGGGGACTATCAAACAATGAGCAGTTCTTC
CASSLARGLSNNEQFF
>NA|TRBJ2-7|TRBV4-1|NA
TGCGCCAGCAGCCCAGCCCGGGCTTCCAGTAGCTACGAGCAGTACTTC
CASSPARASSSYEQYF
>NA|TRBJ1-2|TRBV15|NA
TGTGCCACCAGCAGACTCCCGAAGGTTACTTCAGTGGGTTTATATGGCTACACCTTC
CATSRLPKVTSVGLYGYTF
>NA|TRBJ2-3|TRBV28|few
TGTGCCAGCAGTTTCGGGGCCTCTGACACAGATACGCAGTATTTT
CASSFGASDTDTQYF
>NA|TRBJ2-1|TRBV20-1|NA
TGCAGTGCTAGAGATCAGCCTAGTTTGGGGAATGAGCAGTTCTTC
CSARDQPSLGNEQFF
>TRBD2|TRBJ2-3|TRBV6-5|few
TGTGCCAGCAGTTATAGACTAGCGGGGGTCACAGATACGCAGTATTTT
CASSYRLAGVTDTQYF
>TRBD2|TRBJ2-5|TRBV5-1|NA
TGCGCCAGCAGCTTGCCTAGCGGGAGAGAGACCCAGTACTTC
CASSLPSGRETQYF
>TRBD2|TRBJ2-1|TRBV7-3|NA
TGTGCCAGCAGCTTATGGGATCTAGCGGGAAGGGGGAATGAGCAGTTCTTC
CASSLWDLAGRGNEQFF
>NA|TRBJ1-5|TRBV6-4|few
TGTGCCAGCAGTGAGGGAGGAGGCCAGCCCCAGCATTTT
CASSEGGGQPQHF
>TRBD2|TRBJ2-3|TRBV7-6|NA
TGTGCCAGCAGCTCCTCTAGCGGGGGGGACACAGATACGCAGTATTTT
CASSSSSGGDTDTQYF
>NA|TRBJ2-7|TRBV6-5|few
TGTGCCAGCAGTTACGGTAGAGGTACCTACGAGCAGTACTTC
CASSYGRGTYEQYF
>NA|TRBJ2-3|TRBV29-1|few
TGCAGCGTTGGGCTAACGGCCGCGTCCGGAGATACGCAGTATTTT
CSVGLTAASGDTQYF
>TRBD2|TRBJ2-5|TRBV6-5|few
TGTGCCAGCAGTTACGGGCAGCGAGCGGGGGCTCACAGGACCCAGTACTTC
CASSYGQRAGAHRTQYF
>NA|TRBJ2-1|TRBV6-1|NA
TGTGCCAGCAGTGAACAGGGGAGTGAGCAGTTCTTC
CASSEQGSEQFF
>TRBD1|TRBJ2-7|TRBV2|few
TGTGCCAGCAGTGGGACCGGGACAGGGACCACCTACGAGCAGTACTTC
CASSGTGTGTTYEQYF
>NA|TRBJ2-5|TRBV5-1|NA
TGCGCCAGCAGCACGGACCGGCAGGAGACCCAGTACTTC
CASSTDRQETQYF
>NA|TRBJ2-7|TRBV20-1|few
TGCAGTGCTAGCGGCAGGACTACCCCCTACGAGCAGTACTTC
CSASGRTTPYEQYF
>TRBD1|TRBJ1-5|TRBV12-3/TRBV12-4|NA
TGTGCCAGCAGTTTTAAGGGGGCTCAGCCCCAGCATTTT
CASSFKGAQPQHF
>TRBD1|TRBJ2-7|TRBV29-1|few
TGCAGCGTTGTCCCTCGGGACAGGGGGATCAGGGACGAGCAGTACTTC
CSVVPRDRGIRDEQYF
>NA|TRBJ2-4|TRBV7-8|NA
TGTGCCAGCAGCTTAGCGCTAGGGTCCGGCAAAAACATTCAGTACTTC
CASSLALGSGKNIQYF
>NA|TRBJ2-7|TRBV6-1|once
TGTGCCAGCAGTGGGACCGGGACTCTCTCCTACAATGAGCAGTACTTC
CASSGTGTLSYNEQYF
>NA|TRBJ1-2|TRBV20-1|NA
TGCAGTGCGGATGGACTATATGGCTACACCTTC
CSADGLYGYTF
>NA|TRBJ2-7|TRBV18|NA
TGTGCCAGCTCTCAAGCCCTCAACGAGCAGTACTTC
CASSQALNEQYF
>TRBD1|TRBJ2-3|TRBV2|NA
TGTGCCACCAGGACAGGGGGCGCGACAGATACGCAGTATTTT
CATRTGGATDTQYF
>TRBD1|TRBJ1-2|TRBV29-1|few
TGCAGCGTTGAGGGGACAGGCCTGGGCTATGGCTACACCTTC
CSVEGTGLGYGYTF
>NA|TRBJ2-1|TRBV7-8|NA
TGTGCCAGCAGCCCCTTAGGGGGTGAGCAGTTCTTC
CASSPLGGEQFF